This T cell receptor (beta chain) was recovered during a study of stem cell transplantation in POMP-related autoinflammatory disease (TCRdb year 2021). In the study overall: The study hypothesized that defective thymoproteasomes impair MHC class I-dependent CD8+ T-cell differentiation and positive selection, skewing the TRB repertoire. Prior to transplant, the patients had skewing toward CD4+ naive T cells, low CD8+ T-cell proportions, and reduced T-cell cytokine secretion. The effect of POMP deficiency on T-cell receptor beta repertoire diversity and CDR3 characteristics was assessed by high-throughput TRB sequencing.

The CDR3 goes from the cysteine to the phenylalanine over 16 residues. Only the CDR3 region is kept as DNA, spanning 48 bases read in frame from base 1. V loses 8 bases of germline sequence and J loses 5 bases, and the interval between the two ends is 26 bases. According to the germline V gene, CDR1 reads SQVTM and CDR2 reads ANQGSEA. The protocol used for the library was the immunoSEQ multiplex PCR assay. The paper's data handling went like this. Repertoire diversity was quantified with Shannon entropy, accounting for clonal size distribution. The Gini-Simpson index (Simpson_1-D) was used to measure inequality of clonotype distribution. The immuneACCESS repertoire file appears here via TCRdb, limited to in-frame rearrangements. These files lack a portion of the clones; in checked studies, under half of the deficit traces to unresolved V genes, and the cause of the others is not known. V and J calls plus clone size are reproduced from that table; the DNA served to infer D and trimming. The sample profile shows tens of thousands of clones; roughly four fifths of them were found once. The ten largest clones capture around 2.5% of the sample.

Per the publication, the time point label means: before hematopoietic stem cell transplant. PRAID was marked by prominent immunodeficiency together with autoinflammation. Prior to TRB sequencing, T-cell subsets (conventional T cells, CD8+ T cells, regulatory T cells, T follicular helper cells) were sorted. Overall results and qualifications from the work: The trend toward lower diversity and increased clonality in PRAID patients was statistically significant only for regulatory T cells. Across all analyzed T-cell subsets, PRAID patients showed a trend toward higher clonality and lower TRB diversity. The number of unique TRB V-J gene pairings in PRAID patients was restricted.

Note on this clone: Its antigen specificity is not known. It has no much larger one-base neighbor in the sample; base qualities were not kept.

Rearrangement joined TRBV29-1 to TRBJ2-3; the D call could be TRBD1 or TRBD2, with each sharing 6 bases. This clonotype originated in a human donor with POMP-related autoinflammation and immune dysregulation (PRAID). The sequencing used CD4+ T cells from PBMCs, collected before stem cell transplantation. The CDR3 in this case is CSLGGPGGSFEDTQYF. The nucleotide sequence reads TGCAGCCTGGGGGGCCCAGGAGGGAGTTTTGAAGATACGCAGTATTTT.